The entry below describes one T cell receptor (beta chain). Sequenced by immunoSEQ multiplex PCR; TCRdb stores in-frame clones only, minus some. The sample includes 540,000 or so clones, 70% to 90% of them seen just once. The V end lost 4 bases, the J end lost 8 bases, and 8 bases lay between the germline ends. The CDR3 length is 11 residues. CDR1 is MNHEY, CDR2 SVGAGI, per germline. This record comes from a study of blood T cell repertoires in COVID-19. Study information: In each case, the material was cDNA or gDNA derived from T cells, B-cell-depleted T cells, or PBMCs.

The chain uses TRBV6-5 and TRBJ1-1; TRBD1 might be the D (6 bases). Sequencing was done on a sample of peripheral blood. The receptor was isolated from a woman in her 50s with COVID-19, enrolled during active disease. The CDR3: CASSSDREAFF. The CDR3 DNA reads as TGTGCCAGCAGTTCTGACAGGGAAGCTTTCTTT.